This TCR beta chain was sequenced during a study of blood T cell repertoires in COVID-19. Study context: The United States, Italy and Spain were the sources of the acute and convalescent COVID-19 samples. Sources were T cells, B-cell-depleted T cells, or PBMCs; the material itself was cDNA or gDNA.

The CDR3 is 19 residues long. V lost 2 bases and J lost 1; bases outside the gene matches: 10. Germline V gene lookup returns CDR1 MNHEY and CDR2 SMNVEV (reference sequence). Authors' data handling: From reference gene primer amplification, estimates of nucleated cell counts were derived. This table comes from immunoSEQ multiplex PCR, and its TCRdb copy is limited to in-frame clones, with some not included. That table supplies the V and J calls and clone size; D and trimming were determined from the DNA. The sample carries approximately 140,000 clones, 86% recorded once. The sequenced sample consisted of peripheral blood. This sequence originates from an older woman with acute or convalescent COVID-19. The rearrangement joins TRBV27 to TRBJ2-1; 11 positions match TRBD2. The CDR3 reads CASSLLAGGRTGSYNEQFF. Written as DNA, the CDR3 is TGTGCCAGCAGTTTACTAGCGGGGGGACGGACAGGGTCCTACAATGAGCAGTTCTTC.